These 3 T cell receptor beta chains were all obtained from the same sample, sequenced in a study of T cells after yellow fever vaccination. A single record per CDR3 protein comes from TCRdb applying MiXCR to the 5' RACE reads. The data hold about 260,000 distinct CDR3 sequences, with approximately 12% observed a single time. Specimen: CD4+ T cells sorted from PBMCs, collected 45 days after the yellow fever booster vaccination. These receptors were taken from a man aged 25 to 45 who received the YFV17D yellow fever vaccine.

This clonotype was seen a handful of times. V gene TRBV12-3 or TRBV12-4 combines with J gene TRBJ2-7; 7 bases match TRBD1. V gave up 0 bases and J gave up 7 bases; unmatched junction bases: 9. This CDR3 is built from 15 residues. DNA of the CDR3: TGTGCCAGCAGTTTAGCTCATTCAGGGGGTAGGGAGCAGTACTTC. It specifies CASSLAHSGGREQYF.

In its sample, this clonotype was seen a few times. This chain uses TRBV20-1 with TRBJ2-7; D gene ambiguous. Germline assignment: CDR1 DFQATT and CDR2 SNEGSKA (reference sequence). V was shortened by 6 bases and J by 3 bases, with 12 bases between the two germline ends. The CDR3 is 12 amino acids. The CDR3 loop is CSAKGPYYEQYF. The CDR3 nucleotides are TGCAGTGCCAAGGGCCCGTACTACGAGCAGTACTTC.

This chain connects TRBV7-9 to TRBJ1-2, with D maybe TRBD1 (5 bases). Trimming shortened V by 0 bases and J by 4 bases, and 12 bases separated the two germline ends. The germline CDR1 and CDR2 sequences are SEHNR and FQNEAQ (reference sequence). The length of the CDR3 is 15 residues. The CDR3 here is CASSLAGRTSYGYTF. The CDR3 coding sequence is TGTGCCAGCAGCTTAGCGGGACGGACCTCCTATGGCTACACCTTC.